One T cell receptor beta chain is described in this entry. Its antigen is still unknown. Additional DNA sequences in this sample encode the identical CDR3. Terminally differentiated effector memory CD45RA+ cells were excluded from the naive CD8 cells, which were CD45RO-negative and positively selected for CCR7. This sample is drawn from a study of shared clonotypes between healthy human individuals. Here immunoSEQ multiplex PCR was the method, and the copy in TCRdb shows in-frame clones only, minus some. Among roughly 2.1 million clones listed, approximately 94% were seen once. Germline V gives CDR1 SGHTA, CDR2 FQGNSA. Trimming pared 1 base from V and 0 bases from J, leaving 10 bases between. The CDR3 contains 15 residues. General study points: A small donor pool kept down the genetic and exposure-history diversity that was represented. Generation probability values for non-shared clonotypes were lower than those for clonotypes shared by all four donors.

The chain couples TRBV7-2 to TRBJ2-7; no clear D. The sequencing input was naive CD8+ T cells from PBMCs. This TCR was sampled from a man between 18 and 29 years old in good health. Some clones in this sample may be carry-over from other donors' samples. The CDR3 is CASSLVGGSSYEQYF. The CDR3 DNA is TGTGCCAGCAGCTTAGTCGGTGGAAGCTCCTACGAGCAGTACTTC.